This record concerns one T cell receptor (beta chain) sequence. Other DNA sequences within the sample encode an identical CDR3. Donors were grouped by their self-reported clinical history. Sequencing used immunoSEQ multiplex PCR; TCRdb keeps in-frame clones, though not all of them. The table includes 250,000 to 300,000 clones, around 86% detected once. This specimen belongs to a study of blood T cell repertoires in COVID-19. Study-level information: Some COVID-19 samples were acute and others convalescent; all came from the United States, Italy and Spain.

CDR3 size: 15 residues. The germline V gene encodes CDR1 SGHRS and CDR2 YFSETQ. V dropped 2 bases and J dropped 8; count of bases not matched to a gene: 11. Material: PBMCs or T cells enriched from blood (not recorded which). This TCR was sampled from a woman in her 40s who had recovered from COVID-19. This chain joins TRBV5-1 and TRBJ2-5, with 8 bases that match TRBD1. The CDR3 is CASSFEPGGRETQYF. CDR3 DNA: TGCGCCAGCAGCTTCGAGCCAGGGGGCAGAGAAACCCAGTACTTC. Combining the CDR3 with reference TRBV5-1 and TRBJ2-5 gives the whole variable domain KAGVTQTPRYLIKTRGQQVTLSCSPISGHRSVSWYQQTPGQGLQFLFEYFSETQRNKGNFPGRFSGRQFSNSRSEMNVSTLELGDSALYLCASSFEPGGRETQYFGPGTRLLVL.